This entry lists 26 T cell receptor beta chains sequenced from one sample in a study of technical replicates of blood from a few donors. Data came from immunoSEQ multiplex PCR; TCRdb stores just in-frame clones and leaves some out. The data hold about 73,000 clones, with 93% observed a single time. The sample consisted of T cells isolated from PBMCs. All receptors come from a human donor in good health.

This sequence joins TRBV18 and TRBJ2-7; maybe TRBD1 (5 bases). The CDR3 covers 15 residues. The germline CDR1 and CDR2 sequences are KGHSH and LQKENI. V gave up 7 bases and J gave up 3 bases, with 19 bases separating them. The CDR3 region has the DNA TGTGCCAGCTTACCTGTTTCCGCCAGGGTCTACGAGCAGTACTTC. Protein: CASLPVSARVYEQYF.

The rearrangement uses TRBV19 and TRBJ2-7, with 11 bases identical to TRBD2. Unmatched junction bases numbered 10, after V lost 3 bases and J lost 6 bases. Germline CDR1 reads LNHDA; CDR2 reads SQIVND (reference sequence). CDR3 length equals 16 residues. The CDR3 DNA follows: TGTGCCAGTAGTATCCCTCAACTAGCGGGAGCATCCGAGCAGTACTTC. As protein: CASSIPQLAGASEQYF.

The CDR3 reads CASSLRLGQGLNTEAFF. CDR3 sequence (DNA): TGTGCCAGCAGCTTGCGGCTGGGACAGGGTTTGAACACTGAAGCTTTCTTT. The chain recombines TRBV7-8 with TRBJ1-1; TRBD1 aligns across 9 bases. The CDR3 extends over 17 amino acids. Losses at the gene ends were 3 bases for V and 0 bases for J; bases not matched to a gene: 8. The V gene's germline CDR1 is SGHVS and CDR2 FQNEAQ.

This clone has only one observation. The chain recombines TRBV9 with TRBJ2-3; TRBD2 aligns across 10 bases. The CDR3 spans 15 residues. V shed 4 bases, J shed 3 bases, and the junction held 5 bases outside the gene matches. Germline loops: CDR1 SGDLS, CDR2 YYNGEE. The CDR3 region is CASSITSGVTDTQYF. For the CDR3, the DNA is TGTGCCAGCAGCATAACTAGCGGGGTTACAGATACGCAGTATTTT.

CDR3 region: CASQGHPNTEAFF. CDR3 nucleotide sequence: TGTGCCAGCCAGGGACACCCGAACACTGAAGCTTTCTTT. V usage is TRBV2 and J usage is TRBJ1-1; D might be TRBD1 (6 bases). Germline V gene data show CDR1 as SNHLY and CDR2 as FYNNEI. This CDR3 contains 13 residues. The V gene lost 8 bases and the J gene lost 1 base, with 11 bases spanning the gap.

The J gene is TRBJ1-1, the V gene TRBV5-1; D unclear. Looked up from germline, CDR1 is SGHRS and CDR2 is YFSETQ. The CDR3 sequence is 14 residues long. V lost 3 bases, J lost 1 base, and 10 bases lay in between. The CDR3 here is CASSSGRSNTEAFF. In nucleotides, the CDR3 is TGCGCCAGCAGCTCGGGGAGGTCGAACACTGAAGCTTTCTTT.

This clone is a singleton in its sample. The rearrangement uses TRBV27 and TRBJ2-7; TRBD2 is a possible D gene (6 bases). The CDR3 is 12 amino acids. Germline V gene data show CDR1 as MNHEY and CDR2 as SMNVEV (reference sequence). The DNA of the CDR3 is TGTGTCGTAGGGAGGCCCTCCTACGAGCAGTACTTC. This translates into CVVGRPSYEQYF.

This rearrangement joins TRBV9 to TRBJ2-4; 12 bases match TRBD2. The trim removed 3 bases at V and 8 bases at J, leaving 0 bases unmatched. CDR1 SGDLS and CDR2 YYNGEE come from the germline V gene. The CDR3 runs to 13 residues. The CDR3 bases are TGTGCCAGCAGCGCTAGCGGGGGGGACATTCAGTACTTC. Translation: CASSASGGDIQYF.

The V gene is TRBV14, the J gene TRBJ1-1; a possible D gene is TRBD1 (5 bases). With 3 bases removed from V and 3 bases from J, the gap between germline ends came to 20 bases. This CDR3 is 17 amino acids long. From germline, CDR1 is SGHDN and CDR2 FVKESK. The CDR3 bases are TGTGCCAGCAGCCACCTTTACGGGTCCAGGGCTCACACTGAAGCTTTCTTT. This sequence encodes CASSHLYGSRAHTEAFF.

This sequence joins TRBV28 and TRBJ1-1, with 10 bases identical to TRBD1. The CDR3 loop spans 17 amino acids. The V gene end was trimmed by 4 bases and the J gene end by 0 bases; junction bases not matched to a gene: 8. Germline V CDR1 and CDR2: MDHEN, SYDVKM. The CDR3, as DNA: TGTGCCAGCAGTTCCATCGTGACAGGGGGCATGAACACTGAAGCTTTCTTT. It encodes CASSSIVTGGMNTEAFF.

The chain carries TRBV6-1 and TRBJ2-3, with TRBD2 as a possible D gene (7 bases). Deletions cut 6 bases from V and 1 base from J, with 17 bases between. CDR1 and CDR2 from the germline V gene are MNHNS and SASEGT. CDR3 length: 16 amino acids. The CDR3 loop reads CASSELWRGRTDTQYF. CDR3 bases: TGTGCCAGCAGCGAACTCTGGCGGGGGCGCACAGATACGCAGTATTTT.

This chain joins TRBV28 and TRBJ1-1; D gene uncertain. The germline gives CDR1 MDHEN, CDR2 SYDVKM. V dropped 2 bases and J dropped 4 bases, with 14 bases sitting between them. This CDR3 is built from 15 residues. The CDR3 nucleotides are TGTGCCAGCAGTTTAAAACCTGGGAGGATCACTGAAGCTTTCTTT. Protein: CASSLKPGRITEAFF. Complete variable domain (other parts from reference TRBV28 and TRBJ1-1): DVKVTQSSRYLVKRTGEKVFLECVQDMDHENMFWYRQDPGLGLRLIYFSYDVKMKEKGDIPEGYSVSREKKERFSLILESASTNQTSMYLCASSLKPGRITEAFFGQGTRLTVV.

CDR3 amino acids: CASSQPGTRNTEAFF. Written as DNA, the CDR3 is TGCGCCAGCAGCCAACCAGGGACAAGGAACACTGAAGCTTTCTTT. V and J are TRBV4-1 and TRBJ1-1; D is perhaps TRBD1 (6 bases). Germline CDR1 is MGHRA and CDR2 is YSYEKL. Trimming shortened V by 2 bases and J by 1 base, and 11 bases separated the two germline ends. There are 15 residues in the CDR3.

The gene calls are TRBV5-1 and TRBJ2-7; 9 bases are shared with TRBD2. With 5 bases clipped from V and 2 bases from J, the junction kept 8 bases outside the gene matches. The CDR3 has 15 residues. CDR1 SGHRS and CDR2 YFSETQ come from the germline V gene. The CDR3 reads CASRAVIAGAYEQYF. The CDR3 nucleotides are TGCGCCAGCAGGGCCGTCATAGCGGGGGCCTACGAGCAGTACTTC.

J is TRBJ2-3 and V is TRBV5-1; D remains unclear. CDR1 is SGHRS and CDR2 is YFSETQ in the germline V gene. This CDR3 contains 16 residues. Trimming stripped 0 bases from V and 1 base from J, with 12 bases between. CDR3: CASSLVPGSGTDTQYF. Here the CDR3 DNA reads TGCGCCAGCAGCTTGGTGCCAGGCTCCGGCACAGATACGCAGTATTTT. The full variable domain, its missing parts supplied by reference TRBV5-1 and TRBJ2-3, is KAGVTQTPRYLIKTRGQQVTLSCSPISGHRSVSWYQQTPGQGLQFLFEYFSETQRNKGNFPGRFSGRQFSNSRSEMNVSTLELGDSALYLCASSLVPGSGTDTQYFGPGTRLTVL.

The genes are TRBV19 and TRBJ1-6, with 10 positions matching TRBD1. CDR3 length: 18 amino acids. Per germline, CDR1 LNHDA and CDR2 SQIVND (reference sequence). The V gene end was trimmed by 1 base and the J gene end by 6 bases; junction bases not matched to a gene: 9. The CDR3 nucleotides read TGTGCCAGTAGTATAGTGTGGCTGGGGGACAGGGGTAATTCACCCCTCCACTTT. Protein product: CASSIVWLGDRGNSPLHF.

This rearrangement joins TRBV5-6 to TRBJ2-6; no clear D gene. The V gene's germline CDR1 is SGHDT and CDR2 YYEEEE. There are 16 residues in the CDR3. Trimming removed 1 base at V and 0 bases at J, with 8 bases between. CDR3 sequence: CASSLRRDSGANVLTF. The CDR3 DNA reads TGTGCCAGCAGCTTGCGTCGAGACTCTGGGGCCAACGTCCTGACTTTC.

The V and J genes are TRBV13 and TRBJ2-2; D not certain. The CDR3 has 12 residues. Germline V gives CDR1 PRHDT, CDR2 FYEKMQ (reference sequence). V dropped 5 bases and J dropped 7 bases, with 8 bases sitting between them. The CDR3 region has the DNA TGTGCCAGCAGCCCGCCCGGCGGGGAGCTGTTTTTT. Translation: CASSPPGGELFF.

The chain employs TRBV2 and TRBJ1-1; D not certain. Looked up from germline, CDR1 is SNHLY and CDR2 is FYNNEI. Trimming shortened V by 8 bases and J by 0 bases, and 16 bases separated the two germline ends. The CDR3 runs to 15 residues. Here the CDR3 DNA reads TGTGCCAGCGCGCGGTCCCCCTTGATGAACACTGAAGCTTTCTTT. Its protein product is CASARSPLMNTEAFF.

The gene calls are TRBV5-6 and TRBJ2-5; the D is unclear. Germline V lookup: CDR1 SGHDT, CDR2 YYEEEE. The CDR3 loop spans 12 amino acids. V lost 4 bases to trimming and J lost 6 bases, with 10 bases between them. CDR3 coding DNA: TGTGCCAGCAGCGAATCCAGTCAGACCCAGTACTTC. Its translation is CASSESSQTQYF.

The chain recombines TRBV27 with TRBJ2-7, with 12 bases matching TRBD1. With V trimmed by 5 bases and J by 3 bases, 5 bases remained unmatched. The germline CDR1 and CDR2 sequences are MNHEY and SMNVEV (reference sequence). The CDR3 has 15 amino acids. In nucleotides, the CDR3 is TGTGCCAGCAGTCTCGGGACAGGGGGCGGCTACGAGCAGTACTTC. It encodes CASSLGTGGGYEQYF.

A single count supports this clone. The rearrangement joins TRBV6-1 to TRBJ2-7; the match to TRBD2 covers 10 bases. The V gene's germline CDR1 is MNHNS and CDR2 SASEGT. V was pared by 2 bases and J by 6 bases, with 1 base of the junction left unmatched. This CDR3 is 13 amino acids long. CDR3 amino acids: CASSEQREGEQYF. In nucleotides, the CDR3 is TGTGCCAGCAGTGAACAGCGGGAGGGCGAGCAGTACTTC.

The chain carries TRBV29-1 and TRBJ2-3, with D possibly being TRBD1 (7 bases). Germline V gene sequence: CDR1 SQVTM, CDR2 ANQGSEA. Trimming pared 5 bases from V and 2 bases from J, leaving 23 bases between. The CDR3 has 17 residues. DNA for the CDR3: TGCAGCGTTCCTGGCGGGGAATGGACAGGCCTCACAGATACGCAGTATTTT. It codes for CSVPGGEWTGLTDTQYF.

The chain has TRBV7-9 and TRBJ2-1; 9 nucleotides line up with TRBD1. J lost 6 bases, V lost 2 bases, and 5 bases had no gene match. Germline values: CDR1 SEHNR, CDR2 FQNEAQ (reference sequence). The CDR3 is 15 amino acids. The CDR3 spells CASSLTGTGTNEQFF. The CDR3 nucleotides read TGTGCCAGCAGCTTAACCGGGACAGGGACCAATGAGCAGTTCTTC.

The gene calls are TRBV28 and TRBJ2-6; 12 nucleotides align to TRBD1. Germline values: CDR1 MDHEN, CDR2 SYDVKM. J gave up 1 base and V 4 bases, and 8 bases lay outside the gene matches. The CDR3 is 19 amino acids. For the CDR3, the DNA is TGTGCCAGCAGTTCCCCCCCGGGACAGGGGGCATCTGGGGCCAACGTCCTGACTTTC. Translation gives CASSSPPGQGASGANVLTF.

The J gene is TRBJ2-7, the V gene TRBV5-4, with 7 bases matching TRBD2. Trimming at V came to 1 base and at J to 1 base, leaving 2 bases not matched to a gene. Looked up from germline, CDR1 is SGHNT and CDR2 is YYREEE (reference sequence). The CDR3 is 14 residues long. Written as DNA, the CDR3 is TGTGCCAGCAGCTTGCGGGAGGATTCCTACGAGCAGTACTTC. It is translated as CASSLREDSYEQYF.